This TCR beta chain was sequenced for a study of CD8+CD57+ T cells in acquired aplastic anemia. Study observations and caveats: Diversity was reduced in patient CD8+CD57+ cells relative to total CD4+ and CD8+ pools. In CD8+ cells, Simpson's diversity showed no significant difference between patients and controls.

According to the study, genomic DNA was the template for TCR beta VDJ and CDR3 profiling. TCRdb reprocessed the reads via MiXCR and lists one record per CDR3 protein. This table holds about 20,000 distinct CDR3 sequences, almost 40% found once. On this clonotype: The target antigen is unknown.

Flow cytometry had shown expanded CD8+CD57+ cells in the patients chosen for sequencing. When blood sampling took place, the patients had received no therapy. Sequencing input: CD8+CD57+ T cells sorted from PBMCs. Subset: bead-enriched CD8+CD57+ effector memory T cells from SAA patients. The receptor's source is a human donor with aplastic anemia.

The CDR3: CASSPGTGPNSPLHF. The CDR3 DNA reads as TGCGCCAGCAGCCCGGGGACAGGGCCAAATTCACCCCTCCACTTT. The chain uses TRBV5-1 and TRBJ1-6, with TRBD1 matching 9 bases. The CDR3 covers 15 residues. CDR1 SGHRS and CDR2 YFSETQ come from the germline V gene. J gave up 7 bases and V 4 bases, and 6 bases lay outside the gene matches.